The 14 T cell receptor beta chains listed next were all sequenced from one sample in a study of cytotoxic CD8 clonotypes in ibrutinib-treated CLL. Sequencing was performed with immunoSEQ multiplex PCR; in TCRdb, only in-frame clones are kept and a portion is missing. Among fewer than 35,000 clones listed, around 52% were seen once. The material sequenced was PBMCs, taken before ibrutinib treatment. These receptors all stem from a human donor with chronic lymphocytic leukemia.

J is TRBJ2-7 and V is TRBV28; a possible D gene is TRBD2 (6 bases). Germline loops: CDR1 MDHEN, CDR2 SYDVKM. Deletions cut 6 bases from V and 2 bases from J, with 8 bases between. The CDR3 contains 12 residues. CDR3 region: CASRAGPYEQYF. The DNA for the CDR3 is TGTGCCAGCAGGGCGGGGCCCTACGAGCAGTACTTC.

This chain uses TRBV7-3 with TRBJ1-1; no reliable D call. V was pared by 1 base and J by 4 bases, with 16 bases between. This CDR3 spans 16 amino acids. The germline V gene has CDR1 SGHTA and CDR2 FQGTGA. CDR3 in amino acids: CASSLSREPLVTEAFF. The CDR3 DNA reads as TGTGCCAGCAGCTTAAGTCGGGAGCCCTTAGTCACTGAAGCTTTCTTT.

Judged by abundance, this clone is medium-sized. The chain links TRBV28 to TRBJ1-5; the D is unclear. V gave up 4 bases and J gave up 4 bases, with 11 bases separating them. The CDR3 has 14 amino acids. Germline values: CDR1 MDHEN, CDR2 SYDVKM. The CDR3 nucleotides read TGTGCCAGCAGTTCCTTCCAGTTGAATCAGCCCCAGCATTTT. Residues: CASSSFQLNQPQHF.

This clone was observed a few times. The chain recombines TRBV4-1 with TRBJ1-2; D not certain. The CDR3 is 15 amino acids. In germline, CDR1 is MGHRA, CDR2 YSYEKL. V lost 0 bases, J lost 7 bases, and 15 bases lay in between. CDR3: CASSQDGRAAVGYTF. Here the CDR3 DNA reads TGCGCCAGCAGCCAAGATGGAAGGGCGGCGGTTGGCTACACCTTC.

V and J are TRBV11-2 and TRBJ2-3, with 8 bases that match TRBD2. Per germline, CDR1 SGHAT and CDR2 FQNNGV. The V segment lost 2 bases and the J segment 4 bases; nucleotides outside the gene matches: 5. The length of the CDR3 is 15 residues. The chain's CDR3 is CASSLSSGNADTQYF. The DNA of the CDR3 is TGTGCCAGCAGCTTAAGTAGCGGGAACGCAGATACGCAGTATTTT.

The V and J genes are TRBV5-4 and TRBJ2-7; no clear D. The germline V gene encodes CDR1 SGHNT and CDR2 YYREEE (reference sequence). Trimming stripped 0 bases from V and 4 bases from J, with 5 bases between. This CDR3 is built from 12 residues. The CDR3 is CASSLGLYEQYF. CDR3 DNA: TGTGCCAGCAGCTTGGGGCTTTACGAGCAGTACTTC.

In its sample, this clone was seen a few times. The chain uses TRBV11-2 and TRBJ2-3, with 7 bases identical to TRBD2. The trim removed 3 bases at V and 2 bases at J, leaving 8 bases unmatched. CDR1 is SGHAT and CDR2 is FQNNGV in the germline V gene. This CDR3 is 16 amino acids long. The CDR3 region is CASSFLASGVTDTQYF. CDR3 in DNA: TGTGCCAGCAGCTTTTTGGCTAGCGGAGTCACAGATACGCAGTATTTT. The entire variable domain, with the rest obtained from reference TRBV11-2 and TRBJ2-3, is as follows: EAGVAQSPRYKIIEKRQSVAFWCNPISGHATLYWYQQILGQGPKLLIQFQNNGVVDDSQLPKDRFSAERLKGVDSTLKIQPAKLEDSAVYLCASSFLASGVTDTQYFGPGTRLTVL.

CDR3 region: CASSRERTGQYNEQFF. Here the CDR3 DNA reads TGTGCCAGCAGCCGAGAGAGGACAGGGCAGTACAATGAGCAGTTCTTC. This chain links TRBV14 with TRBJ2-1, with 8 bases lining up with TRBD1. Looked up from germline, CDR1 is SGHDN and CDR2 is FVKESK. The CDR3 is made up of 16 amino acids. Unmatched junction bases numbered 9, after V lost 4 bases and J lost 4 bases.

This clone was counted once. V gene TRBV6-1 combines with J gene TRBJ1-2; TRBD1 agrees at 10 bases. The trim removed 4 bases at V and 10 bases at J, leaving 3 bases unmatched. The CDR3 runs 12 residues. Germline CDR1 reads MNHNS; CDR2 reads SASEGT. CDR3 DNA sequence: TGTGCCAGCAGTGGACAGGGGGCCAACTACACCTTC. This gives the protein CASSGQGANYTF.

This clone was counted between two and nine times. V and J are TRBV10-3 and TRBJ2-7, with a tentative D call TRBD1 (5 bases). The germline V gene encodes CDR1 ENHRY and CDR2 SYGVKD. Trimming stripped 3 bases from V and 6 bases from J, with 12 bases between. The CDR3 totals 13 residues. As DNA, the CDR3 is TGTGCCATCAGTGACAGGGCCACGGGCGAGCAGTACTTC. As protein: CAISDRATGEQYF.

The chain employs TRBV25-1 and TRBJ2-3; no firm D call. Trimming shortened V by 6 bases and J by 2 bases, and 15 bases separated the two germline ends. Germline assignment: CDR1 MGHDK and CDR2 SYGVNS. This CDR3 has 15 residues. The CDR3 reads CASRPRFLFTDTQYF. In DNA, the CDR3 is TGTGCCAGCAGACCTAGATTCTTATTCACAGATACGCAGTATTTT.

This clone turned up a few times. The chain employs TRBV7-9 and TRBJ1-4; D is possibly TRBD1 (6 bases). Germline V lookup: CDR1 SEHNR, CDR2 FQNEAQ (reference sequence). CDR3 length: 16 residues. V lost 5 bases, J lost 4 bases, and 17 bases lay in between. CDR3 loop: CASSQGTPSGNEKLFF. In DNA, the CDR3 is TGTGCCAGCAGCCAGGGGACACCATCGGGTAATGAAAAACTGTTTTTT.

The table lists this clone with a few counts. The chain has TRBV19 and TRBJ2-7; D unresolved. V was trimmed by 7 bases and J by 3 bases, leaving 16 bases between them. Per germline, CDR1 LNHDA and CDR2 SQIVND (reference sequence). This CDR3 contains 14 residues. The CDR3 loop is CASKRDVGYYEQYF. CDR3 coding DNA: TGTGCCAGTAAAAGGGATGTCGGATACTACGAGCAGTACTTC.

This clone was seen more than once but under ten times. CDR3 sequence: CSVVEGTQYF. CDR3 bases: TGCAGCGTGGTGGAGGGGACCCAGTACTTC. The chain couples TRBV29-1 to TRBJ2-5; tentatively, D is TRBD2 (6 bases). V lost 6 bases and J 7 bases, leaving 9 bases between the germline ends. CDR3 size: 10 residues. CDR1 and CDR2 (germline): SQVTM, ANQGSEA.